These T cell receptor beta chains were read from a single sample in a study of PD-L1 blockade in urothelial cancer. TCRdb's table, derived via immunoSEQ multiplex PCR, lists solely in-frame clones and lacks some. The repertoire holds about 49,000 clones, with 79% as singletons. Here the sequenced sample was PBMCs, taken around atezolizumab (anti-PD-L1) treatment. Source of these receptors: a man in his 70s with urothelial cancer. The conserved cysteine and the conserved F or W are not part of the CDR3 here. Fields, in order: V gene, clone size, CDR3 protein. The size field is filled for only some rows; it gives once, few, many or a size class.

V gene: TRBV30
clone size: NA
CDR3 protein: AWSVMTGELF

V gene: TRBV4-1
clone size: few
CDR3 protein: ASTQYPGGTYEQY

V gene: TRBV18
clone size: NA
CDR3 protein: ASSPGSSGTEAF

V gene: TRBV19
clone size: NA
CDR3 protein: ASSWGHGEPQH

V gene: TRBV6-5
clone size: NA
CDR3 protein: ASSYSGYRGEVQY

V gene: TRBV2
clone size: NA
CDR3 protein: ASSGQGDQPQH

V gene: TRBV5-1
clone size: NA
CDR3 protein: ASSLAGASGGKNEQF

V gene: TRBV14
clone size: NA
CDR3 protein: ASSRGGQAGNTEAF

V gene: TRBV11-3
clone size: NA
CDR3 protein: VSSLGSSGQETQY

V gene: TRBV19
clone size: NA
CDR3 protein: ASSISEFTGELF

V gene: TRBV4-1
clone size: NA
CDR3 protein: ASSEVLMMVGEKLF

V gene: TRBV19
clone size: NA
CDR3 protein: ASSIGQLGDEQY

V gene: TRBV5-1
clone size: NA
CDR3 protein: ASSPSGEDTQY

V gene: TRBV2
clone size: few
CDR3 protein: ASNPDRGNDYGYT

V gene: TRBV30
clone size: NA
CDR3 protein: AWSFPDRDTEAF

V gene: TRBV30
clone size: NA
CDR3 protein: ALTGTSGRAYNEQF

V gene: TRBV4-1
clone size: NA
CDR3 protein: ASSQDRGSWGEQPQH

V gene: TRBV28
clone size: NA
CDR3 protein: ATTQVGRTRAGGEQY

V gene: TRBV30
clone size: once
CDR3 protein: AWRLVTDTQY

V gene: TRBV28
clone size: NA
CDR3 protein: ASTPGGGRGSTDTQY

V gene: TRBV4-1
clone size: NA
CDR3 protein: ATRPGVGRSGELF

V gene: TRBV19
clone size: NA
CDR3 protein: ASSIMTGDYEQY

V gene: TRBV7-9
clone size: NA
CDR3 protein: ASSLEEFGTDTQY